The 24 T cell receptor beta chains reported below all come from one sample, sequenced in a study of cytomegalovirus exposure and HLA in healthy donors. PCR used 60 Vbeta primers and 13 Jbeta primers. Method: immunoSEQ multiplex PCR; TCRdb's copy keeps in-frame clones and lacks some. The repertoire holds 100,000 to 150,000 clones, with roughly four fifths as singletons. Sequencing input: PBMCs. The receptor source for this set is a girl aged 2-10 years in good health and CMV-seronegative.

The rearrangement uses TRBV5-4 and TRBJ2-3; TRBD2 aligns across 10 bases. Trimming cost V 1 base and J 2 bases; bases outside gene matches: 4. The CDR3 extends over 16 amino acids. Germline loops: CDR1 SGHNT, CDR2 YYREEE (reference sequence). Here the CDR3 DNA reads TGTGCCAGCAGCTTGTTGACTAGCGGGCACACAGATACGCAGTATTTT. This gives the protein CASSLLTSGHTDTQYF.

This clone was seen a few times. As DNA, the CDR3 is TGCGCCAGCAGCTTGAAGGTTTCCGTCCAAGGGGAGGGTGGTGGCTACACCTTC. Translated: CASSLKVSVQGEGGGYTF. The rearrangement uses TRBV5-1 and TRBJ1-2; D is perhaps TRBD1 (5 bases). Trimming removed 1 base at V and 7 bases at J, with 26 bases between. CDR1 and CDR2 (germline): SGHRS, YFSETQ. The CDR3 length is 18 residues.

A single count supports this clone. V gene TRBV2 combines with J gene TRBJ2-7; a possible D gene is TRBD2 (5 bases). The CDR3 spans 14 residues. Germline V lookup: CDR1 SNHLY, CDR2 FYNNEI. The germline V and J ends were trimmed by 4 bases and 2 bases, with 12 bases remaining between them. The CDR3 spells CASSGAGPTYEQYF. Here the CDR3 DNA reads TGTGCCAGCAGTGGGGCGGGTCCCACCTACGAGCAGTACTTC.

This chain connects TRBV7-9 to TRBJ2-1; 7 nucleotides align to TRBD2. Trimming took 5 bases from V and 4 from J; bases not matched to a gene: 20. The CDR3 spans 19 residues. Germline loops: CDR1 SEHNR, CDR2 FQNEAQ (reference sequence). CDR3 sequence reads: CASSPVLQAAGENYNEQFF. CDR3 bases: TGTGCCAGCAGCCCCGTCTTGCAAGCGGCGGGGGAGAATTACAATGAGCAGTTCTTC.

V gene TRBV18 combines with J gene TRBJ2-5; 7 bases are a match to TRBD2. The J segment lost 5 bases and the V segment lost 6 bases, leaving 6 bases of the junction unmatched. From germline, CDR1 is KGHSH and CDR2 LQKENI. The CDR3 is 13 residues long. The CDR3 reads CASSPTSTETQYF. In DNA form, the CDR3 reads TGTGCCAGCTCCCCGACTAGCACGGAGACCCAGTACTTC.

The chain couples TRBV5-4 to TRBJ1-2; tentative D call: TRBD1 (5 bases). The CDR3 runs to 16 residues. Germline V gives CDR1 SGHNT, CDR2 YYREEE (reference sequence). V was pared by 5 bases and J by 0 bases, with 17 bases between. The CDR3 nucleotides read TGTGCCAGCAGGTGGGGGGGAGCTAAAGCTAACTATGGCTACACCTTC. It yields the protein CASRWGGAKANYGYTF.

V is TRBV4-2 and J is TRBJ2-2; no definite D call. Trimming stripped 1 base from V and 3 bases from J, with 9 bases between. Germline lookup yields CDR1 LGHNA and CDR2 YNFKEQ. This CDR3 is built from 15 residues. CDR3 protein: CASSQVALYTGELFF. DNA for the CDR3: TGTGCCAGCAGCCAAGTCGCGCTTTACACCGGGGAGCTGTTTTTT.

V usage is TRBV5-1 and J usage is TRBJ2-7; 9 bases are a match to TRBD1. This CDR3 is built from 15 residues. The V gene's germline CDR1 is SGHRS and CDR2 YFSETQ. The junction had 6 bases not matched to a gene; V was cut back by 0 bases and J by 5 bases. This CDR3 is CASSLAGTGFHEQYF. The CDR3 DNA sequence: TGCGCCAGCAGCTTGGCCGGGACAGGGTTTCACGAGCAGTACTTC.

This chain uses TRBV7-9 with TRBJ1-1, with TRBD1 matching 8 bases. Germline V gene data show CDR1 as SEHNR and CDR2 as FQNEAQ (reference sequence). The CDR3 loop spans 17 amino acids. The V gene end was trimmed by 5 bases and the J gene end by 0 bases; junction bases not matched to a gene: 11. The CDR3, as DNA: TGTGCCAGCAGCGAGATTGGACAGGGACTATTGAACACTGAAGCTTTCTTT. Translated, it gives CASSEIGQGLLNTEAFF.

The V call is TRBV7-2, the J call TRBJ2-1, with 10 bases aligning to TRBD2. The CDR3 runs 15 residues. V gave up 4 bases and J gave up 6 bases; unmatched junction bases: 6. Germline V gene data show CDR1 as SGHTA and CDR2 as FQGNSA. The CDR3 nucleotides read TGTGCCAGCAGCTCGCTAGCGGGAGTTACCAATGAGCAGTTCTTC. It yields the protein CASSSLAGVTNEQFF.

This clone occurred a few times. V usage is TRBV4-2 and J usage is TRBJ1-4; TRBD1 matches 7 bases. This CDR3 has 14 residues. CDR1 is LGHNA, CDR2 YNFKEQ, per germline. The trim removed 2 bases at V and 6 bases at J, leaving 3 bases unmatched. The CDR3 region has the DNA TGTGCCAGCAGCCAAAGACAGGGAGATGAAAAACTGTTTTTT. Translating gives CASSQRQGDEKLFF.

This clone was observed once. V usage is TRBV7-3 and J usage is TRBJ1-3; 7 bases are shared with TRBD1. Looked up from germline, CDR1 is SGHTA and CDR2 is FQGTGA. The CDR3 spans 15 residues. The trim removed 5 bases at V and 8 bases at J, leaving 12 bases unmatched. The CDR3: CASSENGQAPDTIYF. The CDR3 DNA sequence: TGTGCCAGCAGCGAAAACGGACAGGCCCCAGACACCATATATTTT.

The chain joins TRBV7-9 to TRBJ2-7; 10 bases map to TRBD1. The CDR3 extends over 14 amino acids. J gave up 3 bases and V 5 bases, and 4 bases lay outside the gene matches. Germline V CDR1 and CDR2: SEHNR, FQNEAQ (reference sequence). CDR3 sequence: CASSTRTGGYEQYF. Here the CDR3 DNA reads TGTGCCAGCAGCACCCGGACAGGGGGCTACGAGCAGTACTTC. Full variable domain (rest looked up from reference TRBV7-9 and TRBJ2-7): DTGVSQNPRHKITKRGQNVTFRCDPISEHNRLYWYRQTLGQGPEFLTYFQNEAQLEKSRLLSDRFSAERPKGSFSTLEIQRTEQGDSAMYLCASSTRTGGYEQYFGPGTRLTVT.

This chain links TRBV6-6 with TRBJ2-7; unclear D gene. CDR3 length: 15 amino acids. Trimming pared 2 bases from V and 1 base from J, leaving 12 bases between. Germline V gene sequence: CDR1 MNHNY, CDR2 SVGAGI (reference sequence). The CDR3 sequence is CASSYGTAGSYEQYF. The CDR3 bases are TGTGCCAGCAGTTACGGTACAGCCGGATCCTACGAGCAGTACTTC.

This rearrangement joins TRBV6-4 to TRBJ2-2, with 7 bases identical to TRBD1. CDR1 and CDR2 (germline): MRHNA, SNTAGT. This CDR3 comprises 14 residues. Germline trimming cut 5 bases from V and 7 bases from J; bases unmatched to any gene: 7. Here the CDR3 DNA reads TGTGCCAGCAGTACCGGGACAGACGGCGGGGAGCTGTTTTTT. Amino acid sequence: CASSTGTDGGELFF.

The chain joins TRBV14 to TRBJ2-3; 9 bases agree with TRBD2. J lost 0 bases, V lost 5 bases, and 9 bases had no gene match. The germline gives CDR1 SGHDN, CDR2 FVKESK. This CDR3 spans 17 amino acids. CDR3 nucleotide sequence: TGTGCCAGCAGCAGGCTAGCGGGGCCCTCTAGCACAGATACGCAGTATTTT. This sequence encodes CASSRLAGPSSTDTQYF.

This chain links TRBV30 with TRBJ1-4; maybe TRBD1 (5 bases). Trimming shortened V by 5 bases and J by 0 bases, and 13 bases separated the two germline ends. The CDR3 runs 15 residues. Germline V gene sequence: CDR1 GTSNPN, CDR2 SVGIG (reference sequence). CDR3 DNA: TGTGCCTGGGGGCTTACGGGGGCAACTAATGAAAAACTGTTTTTT. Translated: CAWGLTGATNEKLFF.

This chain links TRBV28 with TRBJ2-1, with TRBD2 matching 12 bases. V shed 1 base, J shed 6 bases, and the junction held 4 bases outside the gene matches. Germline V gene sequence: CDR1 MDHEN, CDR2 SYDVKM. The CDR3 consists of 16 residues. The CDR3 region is CASSLSTSGSSNEQFF. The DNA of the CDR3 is TGTGCCAGCAGTTTATCGACTAGCGGGAGTAGCAATGAGCAGTTCTTC.

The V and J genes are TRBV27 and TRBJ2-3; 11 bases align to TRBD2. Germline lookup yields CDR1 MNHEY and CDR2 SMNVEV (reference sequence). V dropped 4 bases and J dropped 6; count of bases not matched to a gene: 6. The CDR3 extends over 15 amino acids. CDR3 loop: CASSSGLADSDTQYF. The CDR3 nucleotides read TGTGCCAGCAGTTCGGGACTAGCGGACTCCGATACGCAGTATTTT.

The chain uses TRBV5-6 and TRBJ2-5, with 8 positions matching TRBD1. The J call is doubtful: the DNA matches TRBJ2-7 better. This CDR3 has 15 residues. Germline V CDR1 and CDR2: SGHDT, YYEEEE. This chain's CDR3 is CASSLAGQGYYEQYF. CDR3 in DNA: TGTGCCAGCAGCTTGGCCGGACAGGGTTACTACGAGCAGTACTTC.

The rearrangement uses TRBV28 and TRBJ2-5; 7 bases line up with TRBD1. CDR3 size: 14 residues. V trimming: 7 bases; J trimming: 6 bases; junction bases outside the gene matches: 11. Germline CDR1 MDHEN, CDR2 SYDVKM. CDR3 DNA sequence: TGTGCCAGCAAACCGGGACAGCTCTCTAAGACCCAGTACTTC. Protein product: CASKPGQLSKTQYF.

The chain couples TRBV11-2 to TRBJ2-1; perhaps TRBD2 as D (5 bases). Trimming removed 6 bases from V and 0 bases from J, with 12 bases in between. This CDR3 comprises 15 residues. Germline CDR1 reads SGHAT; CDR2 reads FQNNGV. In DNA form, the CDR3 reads TGTGCCAGCAGTTACAGCGCGGGCTCCTACAATGAGCAGTTCTTC. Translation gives CASSYSAGSYNEQFF.

Written as DNA, the CDR3 is TGTGCCAGCAGCTCAAGGGGACACAATGAGCAGTACTTC. It is translated as CASSSRGHNEQYF. The gene calls are TRBV7-8 and TRBJ2-7, with a possible D match to TRBD1 (6 bases). CDR1 is SGHVS and CDR2 is FQNEAQ in the germline V gene. Trimming stripped 4 bases from V and 7 bases from J, with 14 bases between. This CDR3 is built from 13 residues.

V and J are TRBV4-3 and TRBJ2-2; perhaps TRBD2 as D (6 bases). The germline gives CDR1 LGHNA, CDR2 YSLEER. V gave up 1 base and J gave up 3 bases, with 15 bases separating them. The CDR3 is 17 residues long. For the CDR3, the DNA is TGCGCCAGCAGCCAAGCTCTCGGGACTCCATACACCGGGGAGCTGTTTTTT. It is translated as CASSQALGTPYTGELFF.